This T cell receptor (beta chain) was sequenced for a study of cytomegalovirus exposure and HLA in healthy donors. PCR primers comprised 60 Vbeta and 13 Jbeta primers. In the authors' methods: It was a later analysis that counted some 80 million unique TCR beta chains, of which some 12 million were shared. Method: immunoSEQ multiplex PCR; TCRdb's copy keeps in-frame clones and lacks some. From that table come the V and J calls and clone size; the DNA was used to work out D and trimming. The sample yields approximately 190,000 clones, approximately 70% seen once. In regard to this clone: Antigen specificity is unknown.

With 6 bases removed from V and 2 bases from J, the gap between germline ends came to 8 bases. Looked up from germline, CDR1 is SNHLY and CDR2 is FYNNEI. The CDR3 is 12 residues long. General study findings and limits: There was a cluster of highly shared sequence variants that was likely a sequencing artifact. Published work reported that the classifier diagnosed cytomegalovirus status with high specificity and sensitivity. Many donors carried some public TCRs, although rarity characterized most TCR sequences.

The chain carries TRBV2 and TRBJ2-7, with TRBD1 as a possible D gene (5 bases). Sequencing was done on a sample of PBMCs. The receptor was derived from a woman younger than 45 in good health and CMV-seronegative. The CDR3 is CASSQGTYEQYF. CDR3 sequence (DNA): TGTGCCAGCAGCCAGGGCACCTACGAGCAGTACTTC.